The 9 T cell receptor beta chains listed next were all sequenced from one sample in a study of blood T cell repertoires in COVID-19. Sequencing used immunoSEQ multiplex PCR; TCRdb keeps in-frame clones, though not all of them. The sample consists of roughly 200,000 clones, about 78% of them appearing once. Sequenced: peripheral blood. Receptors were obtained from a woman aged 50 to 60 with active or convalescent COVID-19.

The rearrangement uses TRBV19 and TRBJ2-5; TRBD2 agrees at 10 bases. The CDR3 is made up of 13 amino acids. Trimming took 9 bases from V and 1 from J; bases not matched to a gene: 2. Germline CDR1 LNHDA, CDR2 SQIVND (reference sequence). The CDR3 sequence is CASRLAGQETQYF. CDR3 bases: TGTGCCAGCCGACTAGCGGGCCAAGAGACCCAGTACTTC.

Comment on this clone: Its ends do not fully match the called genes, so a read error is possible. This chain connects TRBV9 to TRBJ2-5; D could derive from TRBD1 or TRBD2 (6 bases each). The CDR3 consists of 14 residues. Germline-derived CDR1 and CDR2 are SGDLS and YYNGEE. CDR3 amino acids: CASSVGGHEETQYF. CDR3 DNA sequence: TGTGCCAGCAGTGTAGGGGGGCATGAAGAGACCCAGTACTTC.

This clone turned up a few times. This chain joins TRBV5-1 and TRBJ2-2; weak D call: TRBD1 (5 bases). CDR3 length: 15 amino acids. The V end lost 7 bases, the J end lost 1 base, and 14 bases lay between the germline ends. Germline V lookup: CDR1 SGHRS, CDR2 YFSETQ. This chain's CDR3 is CASAVSGLNTGELFF. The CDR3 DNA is TGCGCCAGCGCAGTTTCAGGGTTGAACACCGGGGAGCTGTTTTTT. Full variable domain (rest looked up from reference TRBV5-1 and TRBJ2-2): KAGVTQTPRYLIKTRGQQVTLSCSPISGHRSVSWYQQTPGQGLQFLFEYFSETQRNKGNFPGRFSGRQFSNSRSEMNVSTLELGDSALYLCASAVSGLNTGELFFGEGSRLTVL.

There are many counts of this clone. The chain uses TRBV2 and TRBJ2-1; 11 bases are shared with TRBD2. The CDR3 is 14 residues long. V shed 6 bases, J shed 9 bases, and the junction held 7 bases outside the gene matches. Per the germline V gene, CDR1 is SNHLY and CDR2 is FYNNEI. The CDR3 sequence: CASSPGLAVGEQFF. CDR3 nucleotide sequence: TGTGCCAGCAGCCCGGGACTAGCGGTTGGTGAGCAGTTCTTC.

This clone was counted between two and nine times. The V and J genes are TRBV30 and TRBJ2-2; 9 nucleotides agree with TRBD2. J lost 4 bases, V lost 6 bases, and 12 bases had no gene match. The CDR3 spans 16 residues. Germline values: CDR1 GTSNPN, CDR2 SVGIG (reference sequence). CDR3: CACNAWREGPTGELFF. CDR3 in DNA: TGTGCCTGTAACGCCTGGCGGGAGGGCCCCACCGGGGAGCTGTTTTTT.

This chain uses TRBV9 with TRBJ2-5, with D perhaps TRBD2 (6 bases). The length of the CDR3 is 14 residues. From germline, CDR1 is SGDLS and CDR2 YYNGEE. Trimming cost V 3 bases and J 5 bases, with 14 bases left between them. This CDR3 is CASSARSSEETQYF. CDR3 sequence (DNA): TGTGCCAGCAGCGCCCGATCTAGCGAGGAGACCCAGTACTTC.

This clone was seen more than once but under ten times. CDR3 coding DNA: TGTGCCAGCAGCCAAGGTGGGGGGGTCTATGGCTACACCTTC. The encoded protein is CASSQGGGVYGYTF. The chain is built from TRBV11-2 and TRBJ1-2, with TRBD1 as a possible D gene (5 bases). V shed 5 bases and J shed 4 bases, with 14 bases lying between them. This CDR3 is built from 14 residues. Germline V gene data show CDR1 as SGHAT and CDR2 as FQNNGV.

The CDR3 loop reads CSVPGQGLNQPQHF. The CDR3 nucleotides read TGCAGCGTTCCGGGACAGGGATTAAATCAGCCCCAGCATTTT. The V gene is TRBV29-1, the J gene TRBJ1-5, with TRBD1 matching over 9 bases. The V gene's germline CDR1 is SQVTM and CDR2 ANQGSEA. Trimming cost V 5 bases and J 4 bases; bases outside gene matches: 6. The CDR3 sequence is 14 residues long.

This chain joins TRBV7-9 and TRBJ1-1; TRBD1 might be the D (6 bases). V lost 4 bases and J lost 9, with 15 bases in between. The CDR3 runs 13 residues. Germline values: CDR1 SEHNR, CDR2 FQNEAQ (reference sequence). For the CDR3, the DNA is TGTGCCAGCAGCTCGAGACAGGAAACTCAAGCTTTCTTT. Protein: CASSSRQETQAFF.